The rows below give T cell receptor beta chains drawn from one sample of a study of early T cells in non-severe SARS-CoV-2 infection. TCRdb processed the 5' RACE reads anew with MiXCR; each CDR3 protein has one entry. The sample records 90,000 to 100,000 distinct CDR3 sequences, roughly an eighth being singletons. What was sequenced was whole blood. The receptors derive from an adult who was a healthcare worker with PCR-confirmed SARS-CoV-2 infection or an uninfected control (not recorded which). CDR3s include the opening cysteine and the closing phenylalanine or tryptophan. Fields, in order: V gene, J gene, CDR3 protein.

>TRBV12-3/TRBV12-4|TRBJ1-5
CASSFSPWGNQPQHF
>TRBV11-2|TRBJ2-3
CASSSPTLGSDTQYF
>TRBV23-1|TRBJ1-1
CASSQARKQEQEAEAFF
>TRBV7-6|TRBJ1-4
CASSFGGITRDEKLFF
>TRBV29-1|TRBJ1-3
CSVRDGGNTIYF
>TRBV29-1|TRBJ1-1
CSVGTGRNTEAFF
>TRBV29-1|TRBJ1-2
CSVGVQGLTNYGYTF
>TRBV10-2|TRBJ1-5
CASSELPVNQPQHF
>TRBV29-1|TRBJ1-1
CALSTQYMNTEAFF
>TRBV5-1|TRBJ2-7
CASSRDSPYEQYF
>TRBV20-1|TRBJ2-5
CSVPLGTQETQYF
>TRBV25-1|TRBJ2-7
CASTTGLFCYEQYF
>TRBV2|TRBJ2-3
CASSLPLAGEEGTQYF
>TRBV3-1|TRBJ1-2
CASSQETGYSYGYTF
>TRBV28|TRBJ1-4
CASRRQHEKLFF
>TRBV7-2|TRBJ2-3
CASSPTDVDTQYF
>TRBV9|TRBJ1-2
CASSVGSPRGYGYTF
>TRBV7-2|TRBJ1-4
CAITQGGGEKLFF
>TRBV6-5|TRBJ2-4
CASSQRGGAKNIQYF
>TRBV6-6|TRBJ1-4
CASSYPPDRDEKLFF
>TRBV28|TRBJ2-7
CASSFKPWTGGAPGGIYEQYF
>TRBV2|TRBJ1-1
CASRGQMNTEAFF
>TRBV3-1|TRBJ2-7
CASSPFAGGSYEQYF
>TRBV2|TRBJ2-1
CASSVLGSSYNEQFF
>TRBV7-8|TRBJ2-5
CASSHRWSGGPPETQYF
>TRBV20-1|TRBJ1-1
CSARDGGGTEAFF
>TRBV29-1|TRBJ1-1
CSVAGLMNTEAFF
>TRBV20-1|TRBJ1-5
CSASRTDKDSNQPQHF
>TRBV20-1|TRBJ2-3
CSERGGPGTDTQYF
>TRBV25-1|TRBJ2-2
CATGAGELFF
>TRBV2|TRBJ1-1
CASTEGPDRWAFF
>TRBV4-3|TRBJ2-3
CASSQDWSVSTDTQYF
>TRBV28|TRBJ2-1
CASSSTYNEQFF
>TRBV20-1|TRBJ2-1
CSAGTGYQVNEQFF
>TRBV2|TRBJ1-2
CASSGDPIYGYTF
>TRBV25-1|TRBJ1-4
CASRDNEKLFF
>TRBV5-1|TRBJ2-1
CASSFRGRDNEQFF
>TRBV7-9|TRBJ2-1
CASILTSIGSYNEQFF
>TRBV11-2|TRBJ2-1
CASSWDSVSSYNEQFF
>TRBV20-1|TRBJ2-1
CSARLRQYNEQFF
>TRBV7-9|TRBJ2-5
CASSLSGLKETQYF
>TRBV7-6|TRBJ1-2
CASSLVGGQGAYGYTF
>TRBV6-1|TRBJ2-6
CAIGFGRGPSGANVLTF
>TRBV6-6|TRBJ1-5
CASSYAAGIQPQHF
>TRBV1|TRBJ1-5
CTSNQPQHF
>TRBV3-1|TRBJ2-1
CASSQKTGVAFF
>TRBV7-8|TRBJ2-7
CASSDPRDSSYEQYF
>TRBV7-9|TRBJ2-7
CASSLNVQTEQYF
>TRBV7-2|TRBJ2-4
CASSPARGKNIQYF
>TRBV7-9|TRBJ2-3
CASSSTGAARTDTQYF